This passage covers 19 T cell receptor beta chains from one sample sequenced in a study of T cells in Graves' hyperthyroidism and ophthalmopathy. Amplified regions were TCR beta CDR3 sequences from RNA transcripts. Carried out on the TCR CDR3, a first-round RT-PCR used the HTBI primer set. One entry per CDR3 protein, called by TCRdb with MiXCR from the multiplex PCR reads. The sample records about 570,000 distinct CDR3 sequences, 13% to 15% being singletons. Sequenced input: blood. The receptor set was obtained from a woman between 35 and 50 years old with Graves' hyperthyroidism.

This clonotype appeared many times. V gene TRBV28 combines with J gene TRBJ2-5; 9 bases match TRBD2. V lost 6 bases, J lost 4 bases, and 6 bases stayed unmatched. The CDR3 covers 14 residues. Germline V gene lookup returns CDR1 MDHEN and CDR2 SYDVKM. DNA of the CDR3: TGTGCCAGCAGACTTAGCGGGAGTGGAGAGACCCAGTACTTC. Translation: CASRLSGSGETQYF.

The sample holds many counts of this clonotype. The chain combines TRBV20-1 with TRBJ1-1, with 8 bases lining up with TRBD1. Germline CDR1 and CDR2: DFQATT and SNEGSKA (reference sequence). V shed 0 bases and J 1 base; nucleotides not matched to a gene: 10. The CDR3 spans 17 residues. CDR3 sequence: CSARDGQGLRTNTEAFF. Here the CDR3 DNA reads TGCAGTGCTAGAGACGGACAGGGTCTCCGTACGAACACTGAAGCTTTCTTT.

The chain carries TRBV9 and TRBJ2-5; TRBD2 agrees at 12 bases. This CDR3 has 16 amino acids. Germline values: CDR1 SGDLS, CDR2 YYNGEE. The V gene end was trimmed by 4 bases and the J gene end by 4 bases; junction bases not matched to a gene: 8. The chain's CDR3 is CASSPPSGRAGETQYF. The CDR3 bases are TGTGCCAGCAGCCCACCTAGCGGGAGGGCGGGAGAGACCCAGTACTTC.

V gene TRBV6-1 combines with J gene TRBJ1-5, with D possibly matching TRBD1 (5 bases). V dropped 6 bases and J dropped 7 bases, with 13 bases sitting between them. CDR1 and CDR2 (germline): MNHNS, SASEGT. CDR3 length: 13 residues. Here the CDR3 reads CASRRREGQPQHF. DNA of the CDR3: TGTGCCAGCAGACGCAGGGAAGGGCAGCCCCAGCATTTT.

This clonotype has at least ten counts. This chain connects TRBV2 to TRBJ2-7, with a tentative D call TRBD1 (6 bases). The CDR3 runs 14 residues. Trimming removed 2 bases from V and 3 bases from J, with 11 bases in between. The V gene's germline CDR1 is SNHLY and CDR2 FYNNEI. CDR3 nucleotide sequence: TGTGCCAGCAGTGAATGGATACAGGGCTACGAGCAGTACTTC. It is translated as CASSEWIQGYEQYF.

This clonotype has ten or more counts. The chain links TRBV19 to TRBJ2-7, with 7 bases fitting TRBD1. CDR1 and CDR2 (germline): LNHDA, SQIVND (reference sequence). V was clipped by 5 bases and J by 2 bases; unmatched bases: 9. This CDR3 is 15 amino acids long. Written as DNA, the CDR3 is TGTGCCAGTAGTGTGGGACAGAGCCTAACCTACGAGCAGTACTTC. Protein sequence: CASSVGQSLTYEQYF.

In its sample, this clonotype was seen many times. The chain is built from TRBV7-9 and TRBJ2-1, with D possibly being TRBD2 (5 bases). The CDR3 has 14 amino acids. CDR1 and CDR2 (germline): SEHNR, FQNEAQ (reference sequence). The germline V and J ends were trimmed by 4 bases and 8 bases, with 15 bases remaining between them. The CDR3 coding sequence is TGTGCCAGCAGCTCCCAACGGGAATCAGATGAGCAGTTCTTC. Amino acids: CASSSQRESDEQFF.

This clonotype showed up many times. V usage is TRBV7-9 and J usage is TRBJ2-3; D gene unclear. Germline V gene sequence: CDR1 SEHNR, CDR2 FQNEAQ (reference sequence). V lost 7 bases to trimming and J lost 0 bases, with 14 bases between them. CDR3 length: 15 residues. CDR3 sequence (DNA): TGTGCCAGCACCCCTTCCGCAGGAAGCACAGATACGCAGTATTTT. Translation: CASTPSAGSTDTQYF.

V gene TRBV7-9 combines with J gene TRBJ2-2, with no clear D. CDR1 is SEHNR and CDR2 is FQNEAQ in the germline V gene (reference sequence). This CDR3 has 15 residues. V was trimmed by 7 bases and J by 0 bases, leaving 12 bases between them. CDR3 sequence reads: CASTPRATNTGELFF. The CDR3 region has the DNA TGTGCCAGCACCCCAAGGGCGACGAACACCGGGGAGCTGTTTTTT. The variable domain in full, completed from reference TRBV7-9 and TRBJ2-2, reads DTGVSQNPRHKITKRGQNVTFRCDPISEHNRLYWYRQTLGQGPEFLTYFQNEAQLEKSRLLSDRFSAERPKGSFSTLEIQRTEQGDSAMYLCASTPRATNTGELFFGEGSRLTVL.

There are many counts of this clonotype. The chain uses TRBV29-1 and TRBJ2-5; TRBD2 matches at 10 bases. With V trimmed by 4 bases and J by 1 base, 12 bases remained unmatched. The CDR3 runs to 17 residues. CDR1 and CDR2 from the germline V gene are SQVTM and ANQGSEA. This CDR3 reads CSVGTLLAGRLQETQYF. As DNA, the CDR3 is TGCAGCGTTGGTACGTTACTAGCGGGGCGGCTCCAAGAGACCCAGTACTTC.

This clonotype came up many times. This rearrangement joins TRBV5-1 to TRBJ2-4; D may be TRBD2 (5 bases). Trimming pared 2 bases from V and 3 bases from J, leaving 18 bases between. CDR1 is SGHRS and CDR2 is YFSETQ in the germline V gene. The CDR3 loop spans 17 amino acids. CDR3 coding DNA: TGCGCCAGCAGCTTTGGGAGCCCCAGGACCGGCAAAAACATTCAGTACTTC. Protein sequence: CASSFGSPRTGKNIQYF.

This clonotype was recorded at least ten times. V usage is TRBV3-1 and J usage is TRBJ2-1; 10 bases agree with TRBD2. CDR3 length: 16 amino acids. Germline-derived CDR1 and CDR2 are LGHDT and YNNKEL (reference sequence). The ends lost 2 bases at V and 7 bases at J; junction bases unmatched: 8. This CDR3 reads CASSQIALAGTNEQFF. As DNA, the CDR3 is TGTGCCAGCAGCCAAATTGCACTAGCGGGAACGAATGAGCAGTTCTTC.

This clonotype was detected ten times or more. This chain joins TRBV7-2 and TRBJ2-7; 7 bases fit TRBD1. V lost 6 bases to trimming and J lost 1 base; unmatched junction nucleotides: 6. The CDR3 sequence is 14 residues long. Germline CDR1 SGHTA, CDR2 FQGNSA. For the CDR3, the DNA is TGTGCCAGCAGGCTCAGACAGGGATCCTACGAGCAGTACTTC. Translated, it gives CASRLRQGSYEQYF. The full variable domain, completed using reference TRBV7-2 and TRBJ2-7, is GAGVSQSPSNKVTEKGKDVELRCDPISGHTALYWYRQSLGQGLEFLIYFQGNSAPDKSGLPSDRFSAERTGGSVSTLTIQRTQQEDSAVYLCASRLRQGSYEQYFGPGTRLTVT.

This clonotype appeared many times. The genes are TRBV6-1 and TRBJ2-2; 8 bases line up with TRBD2. This CDR3 is 13 amino acids long. The germline V gene has CDR1 MNHNS and CDR2 SASEGT. After removal of 5 bases from V and 13 bases from J, the junction contained 9 bases not matched to a gene. This CDR3 reads CASSITGGSALFF. DNA of the CDR3: TGTGCCAGCAGTATAACGGGGGGGAGCGCGCTGTTTTTT.

This clonotype was found many times. This rearrangement joins TRBV7-2 to TRBJ2-5, with D unclear. The length of the CDR3 is 12 residues. CDR1 and CDR2 from the germline V gene are SGHTA and FQGNSA. The V end was cut by 4 bases, the J end by 5 bases, with 8 bases between. This chain's CDR3 is CASSSSWETQYF. The CDR3 coding sequence is TGTGCCAGCAGCTCGTCGTGGGAGACCCAGTACTTC.

J is TRBJ2-7 and V is TRBV12-3 or TRBV12-4, with 11 positions matching TRBD1. Trimming at V came to 4 bases and at J to 6 bases, leaving 11 bases not matched to a gene. This CDR3 has 16 amino acids. The CDR3 coding sequence is TGTGCCAGCAGTTCCTTGGACAGGGGGCGCCGTGGCGAGCAGTACTTC. It encodes CASSSLDRGRRGEQYF.

This clonotype was recorded a few times. Mismatch with germline at one junction end may stem from a read error. The J gene is TRBJ1-5, the V gene TRBV28; possibly TRBD1 for D (5 bases). The CDR3 covers 12 residues. CDR1 is MDHEN, CDR2 SYDVKM, per germline. The CDR3 protein is CTSRWGGGPQHF. In DNA, the CDR3 is TGTACCAGCAGGTGGGGTGGGGGGCCCCAGCATTTT.

This clonotype was counted ten times or more. The genes are TRBV6-2 or TRBV6-3 and TRBJ2-7, with 11 bases fitting TRBD2. From germline, CDR1 is MNHEY and CDR2 SVGEGT. The V gene end was trimmed by 5 bases and the J gene end by 3 bases; junction bases not matched to a gene: 6. This CDR3 is built from 15 residues. The CDR3 bases are TGTGCCAGCAGTGACCCGGGACTAGCGGACTACGAGCAGTACTTC. Translating gives CASSDPGLADYEQYF.

There are many counts of this clonotype. The V call is TRBV5-1, the J call TRBJ2-7, with D unclear. There are 13 residues in the CDR3. With 2 bases removed from V and 3 bases from J, the gap between germline ends came to 9 bases. CDR1 and CDR2 from the germline V gene are SGHRS and YFSETQ. The CDR3, as DNA: TGCGCCAGCAGCTTTGGGTCGGACTACGAGCAGTACTTC. The encoded protein is CASSFGSDYEQYF.